The 29 T cell receptor beta chains below come from one sample, sequenced in a study of cytomegalovirus exposure and HLA in healthy donors. Clones were sequenced by immunoSEQ multiplex PCR, and TCRdb holds only the in-frame ones, with some missing. The table records roughly 98,000 clones, roughly 87% of them present only once. The material sequenced was PBMCs. The receptor source for this set is a woman in her twenties or thirties in good health and CMV-seronegative.

The rearrangement links TRBV9 to TRBJ1-1; D gene uncertain. Germline V gene data show CDR1 as SGDLS and CDR2 as YYNGEE. Trimming pared 4 bases from V and 3 bases from J, leaving 16 bases between. The CDR3 loop spans 15 amino acids. The CDR3 coding sequence is TGTGCCAGCAGCCCTTTGACGGGAGGGTACACTGAAGCTTTCTTT. This gives the protein CASSPLTGGYTEAFF.

The genes are TRBV27 and TRBJ1-2; TRBD1 matches at 7 bases. V lost 6 bases and J lost 1; bases outside the gene matches: 14. The germline V gene encodes CDR1 MNHEY and CDR2 SMNVEV (reference sequence). The CDR3 has 17 amino acids. The CDR3 region has the DNA TGTGCCAGCAGCTACATCCCCCCGGCAGGGGGTAACTATGGCTACACCTTC. As protein: CASSYIPPAGGNYGYTF.

V and J are TRBV7-9 and TRBJ1-4; 8 positions agree with TRBD1. The V and J ends lost 5 bases and 7 bases, in that order; junction bases with no gene match: 6. The CDR3 runs 14 residues. CDR1 is SEHNR, CDR2 FQNEAQ, per germline (reference sequence). This CDR3 is CASSIQGGSEKLFF. The CDR3 nucleotides read TGTGCCAGCAGCATACAGGGGGGAAGTGAAAAACTGTTTTTT.

This clone was observed a few times. The V and J genes are TRBV6-5 and TRBJ1-6; D is possibly TRBD1 (6 bases). The CDR3 is made up of 14 amino acids. Trimming pared 6 bases from V and 3 bases from J, leaving 9 bases between. Germline V gene lookup returns CDR1 MNHEY and CDR2 SVGAGI. The CDR3 nucleotides read TGTGCCAGCAGGGCGGACAGCTATAATTCACCCCTCCACTTT. This translates into CASRADSYNSPLHF.

This chain connects TRBV2 to TRBJ1-6; the D is unclear. The V gene lost 10 bases and the J gene lost 6 bases, with 19 bases spanning the gap. This CDR3 comprises 15 residues. CDR1 and CDR2 from the germline V gene are SNHLY and FYNNEI. CDR3 region: CAKKLNRGSNSPLHF. The DNA of the CDR3 is TGTGCCAAGAAATTAAACCGGGGAAGTAATTCACCCCTCCACTTT.

The CDR3 region is CASSPRDRGDYGYTF. The CDR3 nucleotides are TGTGCCAGTAGTCCCCGGGACAGGGGTGATTATGGCTACACCTTC. The chain couples TRBV19 to TRBJ1-2, with 10 nucleotides matching TRBD1. V was pared by 5 bases and J by 5 bases, with 8 bases of the junction left unmatched. Germline CDR1 reads LNHDA; CDR2 reads SQIVND (reference sequence). CDR3 length: 15 residues.

For the CDR3, the DNA is TGTGCCAGCAGTGACGGCGGTAGCTCCTACGAGCAGTACTTC. Its protein is CASSDGGSSYEQYF. The V gene is TRBV6-1, the J gene TRBJ2-7; D is unclear. The V gene lost 3 bases and the J gene lost 0 bases, with 9 bases spanning the gap. Germline values: CDR1 MNHNS, CDR2 SASEGT. This CDR3 region has 14 residues.

The rearrangement joins TRBV28 to TRBJ1-2; D gene ambiguous. The germline V gene encodes CDR1 MDHEN and CDR2 SYDVKM. V was pared by 1 base and J by 1 base, with 16 bases between. CDR3 length: 17 residues. The CDR3 protein is CASSLSPLRVLNYGYTF. For the CDR3, the DNA is TGTGCCAGCAGTTTATCCCCTCTGCGGGTGCTTAACTATGGCTACACCTTC.

J is TRBJ2-7 and V is TRBV28, with a tentative D call TRBD1 (6 bases). Looked up from germline, CDR1 is MDHEN and CDR2 is SYDVKM. The CDR3 runs 14 residues. Trimming left V 6 bases short and J 4 bases short, with 16 bases between. DNA of the CDR3: TGTGCCAGCAGGACCTCCGGGACAAGATACGAGCAGTACTTC. This encodes CASRTSGTRYEQYF.

The J gene is TRBJ1-1, the V gene TRBV19; 9 positions agree with TRBD1. Germline loops: CDR1 LNHDA, CDR2 SQIVND (reference sequence). CDR3 length: 14 amino acids. The V segment lost 5 bases and the J segment 4 bases; nucleotides outside the gene matches: 5. The CDR3 loop is CASSGTGFGTEAFF. CDR3 coding DNA: TGTGCCAGTAGTGGGACAGGGTTTGGCACTGAAGCTTTCTTT.

CDR3 loop: CASSTSGAGYNEQFF. The CDR3 DNA is TGTGCCAGCAGCACTAGCGGTGCGGGCTACAATGAGCAGTTCTTC. This chain joins TRBV11-2 and TRBJ2-1; 8 bases line up with TRBD2. Germline CDR1 and CDR2: SGHAT and FQNNGV. J gave up 3 bases and V 5 bases, and 6 bases lay outside the gene matches. CDR3 length: 15 amino acids. Full variable domain (remainder filled in from reference TRBV11-2 and TRBJ2-1): EAGVAQSPRYKIIEKRQSVAFWCNPISGHATLYWYQQILGQGPKLLIQFQNNGVVDDSQLPKDRFSAERLKGVDSTLKIQPAKLEDSAVYLCASSTSGAGYNEQFFGPGTRLTVL.

The J gene is TRBJ1-2, the V gene TRBV28; 9 nucleotides align to TRBD1. The CDR3 consists of 13 residues. With 8 bases clipped from V and 7 bases from J, the junction kept 8 bases outside the gene matches. From germline, CDR1 is MDHEN and CDR2 SYDVKM. CDR3 DNA: TGTGCCAGCGGACCGGGACAGGGTGGTGGCTACACCTTC. Its protein product is CASGPGQGGGYTF.

This chain joins TRBV7-6 and TRBJ2-7, with a weak D call TRBD1 (5 bases). V gave up 1 base and J gave up 2 bases, with 6 bases separating them. The CDR3 sequence is 13 residues long. Germline V gene lookup returns CDR1 SGHVS and CDR2 FNYEAQ. The CDR3 region has the DNA TGTGCCAGCAGCTTAGGGACAACCTACGAGCAGTACTTC. Amino acids: CASSLGTTYEQYF.

The genes are TRBV7-9 and TRBJ2-5, with 7 bases that match TRBD1. This CDR3 is built from 16 residues. Trimming cost V 8 bases and J 2 bases; bases outside gene matches: 14. The V gene's germline CDR1 is SEHNR and CDR2 FQNEAQ (reference sequence). DNA for the CDR3: TGTGCCAGCGCCCCAAACCGTCCGGGACAGCAAGAGACCCAGTACTTC. It encodes CASAPNRPGQQETQYF.

The chain couples TRBV28 to TRBJ1-4, with D possibly TRBD1 on 6 matching bases. This CDR3 contains 14 residues. Germline lookup yields CDR1 MDHEN and CDR2 SYDVKM. V lost 3 bases and J 5 bases, leaving 10 bases between the germline ends. The CDR3 is CASSLAGDNEKLFF. The DNA for the CDR3 is TGTGCCAGCAGTTTGGCAGGGGACAATGAAAAACTGTTTTTT.

This chain connects TRBV27 to TRBJ1-2, with 7 bases fitting TRBD1. Germline values: CDR1 MNHEY, CDR2 SMNVEV (reference sequence). Losses at the gene ends were 0 bases for V and 5 bases for J; bases not matched to a gene: 9. The CDR3 consists of 16 residues. The DNA for the CDR3 is TGTGCCAGCAGTTTATCGATAGGGACAGTGATTTATGGCTACACCTTC. It specifies CASSLSIGTVIYGYTF.

The rearrangement uses TRBV7-9 and TRBJ2-1; the match to TRBD1 covers 9 bases. V was clipped by 3 bases and J by 7 bases; unmatched bases: 10. The CDR3 sequence is 16 residues long. Per germline, CDR1 SEHNR and CDR2 FQNEAQ (reference sequence). CDR3 DNA sequence: TGTGCCAGCAGCTTGGTAGGGACAGGGAAAGTGAATGAGCAGTTCTTC. Its translation is CASSLVGTGKVNEQFF.

V and J are TRBV7-9 and TRBJ2-7, with D unclear. This CDR3 is 14 amino acids long. Trimming took 3 bases from V and 2 from J, leaving 11 bases between them. Germline assignment: CDR1 SEHNR and CDR2 FQNEAQ (reference sequence). The CDR3 DNA reads as TGTGCCAGCAGCTTCGTACAGACCACCTACGAGCAGTACTTC. It specifies CASSFVQTTYEQYF.

CDR3 sequence (DNA): TGTGCCAGCAGCTTAGAGAGATCTTCCTATGGCTACACCTTC. Protein sequence: CASSLERSSYGYTF. The chain links TRBV7-3 to TRBJ1-2; no firm D call. The ends were cut back, 2 bases at V and 4 bases at J, with 11 bases in the middle. The CDR3 contains 14 residues. Per germline, CDR1 SGHTA and CDR2 FQGTGA.

This clone was seen only a few times. The J gene is TRBJ1-2, the V gene TRBV29-1, with 8 nucleotides matching TRBD1. After removal of 2 bases from V and 4 bases from J, the junction contained 3 bases not matched to a gene. CDR3 size: 13 residues. The germline gives CDR1 SQVTM, CDR2 ANQGSEA. In DNA form, the CDR3 reads TGCAGCGTTGAACGGACAGGGAGCTATGGCTACACCTTC. Protein sequence: CSVERTGSYGYTF.

The chain is built from TRBV2 and TRBJ2-1; 12 bases fit TRBD2. Germline loops: CDR1 SNHLY, CDR2 FYNNEI. Unmatched junction bases numbered 4, after V lost 8 bases and J lost 5 bases. This CDR3 has 14 amino acids. CDR3 amino acids: CASGLAGFDNEQFF. The CDR3 region has the DNA TGTGCCAGCGGACTAGCGGGGTTTGACAATGAGCAGTTCTTC.

The V gene is TRBV5-1, the J gene TRBJ2-3, with TRBD1 matching 7 bases. The CDR3 is 14 residues long. Germline trimming cut 4 bases from V and 2 bases from J; bases unmatched to any gene: 4. Looked up from germline, CDR1 is SGHRS and CDR2 is YFSETQ. The DNA for the CDR3 is TGCGCCAGCAGCCTAGGACAGGCCACAGATACGCAGTATTTT. Amino acids: CASSLGQATDTQYF.

This sequence joins TRBV29-1 and TRBJ1-1; perhaps TRBD1 as D (5 bases). Trimming took 6 bases from V and 5 from J, leaving 10 bases between them. The CDR3 covers 11 residues. Germline V gene lookup returns CDR1 SQVTM and CDR2 ANQGSEA. CDR3 protein: CSVTGGTEAFF. CDR3 coding DNA: TGCAGCGTAACGGGGGGGACTGAAGCTTTCTTT.

This chain uses TRBV2 with TRBJ1-3, with D tentatively TRBD1 (6 bases). The CDR3 totals 13 residues. CDR1 and CDR2 from the germline V gene are SNHLY and FYNNEI. Between the trimmed V and J ends, which lost 7 bases and 9 bases, there was a span of 16 bases. The CDR3 region has the DNA TGTGCCAGCATTAGCGACAGGAGTGCCACCATATATTTT. Its protein is CASISDRSATIYF.

Details on this clone: Additional DNA sequences in this sample encode the identical CDR3. The chain uses TRBV6-1 and TRBJ1-1, with TRBD1 matching 8 bases. Trimming took 4 bases from V and 0 from J; bases not matched to a gene: 4. CDR3 length: 15 residues. Germline CDR1 and CDR2: MNHNS and SASEGT. CDR3 nucleotide sequence: TGTGCCAGCAGTGCCCGGACAGGGCTGAACACTGAAGCTTTCTTT. This translates into CASSARTGLNTEAFF.

This clone came up a few times. The chain uses TRBV18 and TRBJ2-7, with TRBD2 as a possible D gene (6 bases). Germline V gives CDR1 KGHSH, CDR2 LQKENI. Trimming removed 5 bases from V and 0 bases from J, with 11 bases in between. There are 14 residues in the CDR3. CDR3 amino acids: CASSTGLTSYEQYF. The CDR3 coding sequence is TGTGCCAGCTCAACGGGACTGACCTCCTACGAGCAGTACTTC.

This clone was found once. The chain is built from TRBV6-1 and TRBJ2-2; D is ambiguous. This CDR3 is 13 amino acids long. Trimming removed 6 bases at V and 5 bases at J, with 10 bases between. Germline V gene data show CDR1 as MNHNS and CDR2 as SASEGT. The CDR3 loop reads CASSVTRTGELFF. The CDR3 DNA sequence: TGTGCCAGCAGCGTGACTCGGACCGGGGAGCTGTTTTTT.

The V gene is TRBV19, the J gene TRBJ1-5; tentative D call: TRBD1 (5 bases). The V gene lost 7 bases and the J gene lost 5 bases, with 21 bases spanning the gap. CDR3 length: 16 residues. CDR1 and CDR2 from the germline V gene are LNHDA and SQIVND (reference sequence). CDR3 sequence: CASKSETVNLYQPQHF. CDR3 sequence (DNA): TGTGCCAGTAAGTCGGAGACAGTAAACCTTTATCAGCCCCAGCATTTT. The whole variable domain, filled in from reference TRBV19 and TRBJ1-5, reads DGGITQSPKYLFRKEGQNVTLSCEQNLNHDAMYWYRQDPGQGLRLIYYSQIVNDFQKGDIAEGYSVSREKKESFPLTVTSAQKNPTAFYLCASKSETVNLYQPQHFGDGTRLSIL.

Only a few counts were recorded for this clone. This chain uses TRBV4-1 with TRBJ1-4, with D perhaps TRBD1 (5 bases). Germline V gives CDR1 MGHRA, CDR2 YSYEKL. There are 16 residues in the CDR3. The V end was cut by 0 bases, the J end by 4 bases, with 12 bases between. The CDR3: CASSQDPGPRNEKLFF. The CDR3 DNA follows: TGCGCCAGCAGCCAAGACCCAGGGCCCCGTAATGAAAAACTGTTTTTT.